These 10 T cell receptor beta chains were all obtained from the same sample, sequenced in a study of identical twins. From the 5' RACE reads, TCRdb called clonotypes with MiXCR, one entry per CDR3 protein. Here the sample spans hundreds of thousands of distinct CDR3 sequences, about 9.4% being singletons. These data were also reused for a study on yellow fever vaccine responses in identical twins.

The material sequenced was PBMCs. The receptors were gathered from a woman younger than 30 in good health.

This clonotype was seen more than once but under ten times. V gene TRBV20-1 combines with J gene TRBJ2-1; no clear D gene. The CDR3 is 15 residues long. V dropped 4 bases and J dropped 0 bases, with 13 bases sitting between them. CDR1 and CDR2 from the germline V gene are DFQATT and SNEGSKA (reference sequence). CDR3 in amino acids: CSATEAKSSYNEQFF. Here the CDR3 DNA reads TGCAGTGCTACCGAGGCGAAGAGCTCCTACAATGAGCAGTTCTTC.

This clonotype was observed at least ten times. The J gene is TRBJ1-1, the V gene TRBV12-3 or TRBV12-4; 9 bases align to TRBD1. The CDR3 has 12 residues. The V segment lost 3 bases and the J segment 8 bases; nucleotides outside the gene matches: 1. CDR3 residues: CASSLTGGEAFF. The CDR3, as DNA: TGTGCCAGCAGTTTGACAGGGGGGGAAGCTTTCTTT.

This clonotype was counted a few times. This chain links TRBV28 with TRBJ1-6; D gene unclear. The CDR3 is 15 residues long. V lost 2 bases, J lost 3 bases, and 8 bases lay in between. Germline V gene lookup returns CDR1 MDHEN and CDR2 SYDVKM. The CDR3 DNA is TGTGCCAGCAGTTTAATGCTACTCTATAATTCACCCCTCCACTTT. Its protein is CASSLMLLYNSPLHF.

This clonotype was counted only a few times. The chain carries TRBV12-3 or TRBV12-4 and TRBJ2-1; D perhaps matches TRBD2 (6 bases). V was trimmed by 5 bases and J by 6 bases, leaving 17 bases between them. The CDR3 is made up of 15 amino acids. The CDR3 region has the DNA TGTGCCAGCAGTATCGACGGGAGCGCCCCCAATGAGCAGTTCTTC. It yields the protein CASSIDGSAPNEQFF.

This clonotype turned up a few times. The V gene is TRBV7-9, the J gene TRBJ2-7; D gene ambiguous. CDR1 is SEHNR and CDR2 is FQNEAQ in the germline V gene (reference sequence). The CDR3 loop spans 12 amino acids. Trimming took 5 bases from V and 3 from J, leaving 8 bases between them. CDR3 in DNA: TGTGCCAGCAGCACAGACGACTACGAGCAGTACTTC. Protein: CASSTDDYEQYF. Together with reference TRBV7-9 and TRBJ2-7, the CDR3 gives the full variable domain: DTGVSQNPRHKITKRGQNVTFRCDPISEHNRLYWYRQTLGQGPEFLTYFQNEAQLEKSRLLSDRFSAERPKGSFSTLEIQRTEQGDSAMYLCASSTDDYEQYFGPGTRLTVT.

The gene calls are TRBV5-5 and TRBJ2-3, with 8 bases matching TRBD1. V shed 4 bases, J shed 4 bases, and the junction held 5 bases outside the gene matches. The germline V gene has CDR1 SGHKS and CDR2 YYEKEE (reference sequence). The CDR3 is 14 residues long. This chain's CDR3 is CASSAQGAPDTQYF. The CDR3 nucleotides are TGTGCCAGCAGCGCCCAGGGGGCCCCAGATACGCAGTATTTT.

This clonotype was counted at least ten times. The chain employs TRBV7-9 and TRBJ1-5; the D gene is possibly TRBD1 (6 bases). There are 12 residues in the CDR3. The germline V gene has CDR1 SEHNR and CDR2 FQNEAQ (reference sequence). V was clipped by 5 bases and J by 6 bases, with 8 bases between them. The CDR3 DNA is TGTGCCAGCAGCCAGGGGTCTCAGCCCCAGCATTTT. Amino acids: CASSQGSQPQHF.

The chain is built from TRBV24-1 and TRBJ1-2; D gene unclear. Deletions cut 1 base from V and 6 bases from J, with 11 bases between. Germline V lookup: CDR1 KGHDR, CDR2 SFDVKD. This CDR3 spans 14 amino acids. The CDR3 nucleotides are TGTGCCACCAGTGATTTAGGCGGTGAGGATGGCTACACCTTC. This encodes CATSDLGGEDGYTF.

This clonotype was counted many times. This rearrangement joins TRBV24-1 to TRBJ2-3; 8 nucleotides align to TRBD2. V lost 3 bases and J lost 7; bases outside the gene matches: 8. Germline CDR1 and CDR2: KGHDR and SFDVKD. CDR3 length: 15 amino acids. The DNA of the CDR3 is TGTGCCACCAGTGATCCGAGCGGGAGCCCATATACGCAGTATTTT. This sequence encodes CATSDPSGSPYTQYF.

This rearrangement joins TRBV20-1 to TRBJ2-1, with 11 bases that match TRBD2. Losses at the gene ends were 6 bases for V and 0 bases for J; bases not matched to a gene: 10. The germline CDR1 and CDR2 sequences are DFQATT and SNEGSKA (reference sequence). CDR3 length: 17 residues. The CDR3 DNA is TGCAGTGCAGAGGGACTAGCGGACCAAAGCTCCTACAATGAGCAGTTCTTC. Translated: CSAEGLADQSSYNEQFF.